This section outlines one TCR beta chain sequence together with its context. The sample is drawn from a study of blood T cell repertoires in COVID-19. Study-wide context: Specimens from acute and convalescent COVID-19 originated in the United States, Italy and Spain.

The J segment lost 5 bases and the V segment lost 5 bases, leaving 3 bases of the junction unmatched. The germline V gene encodes CDR1 SGHVS and CDR2 FNYEAQ. CDR3 size: 14 residues. Profiling relied on immunoSEQ multiplex PCR, and the TCRdb table lists in-frame clones only, not all of them. The data show tens of thousands of clones, roughly 86% seen once. The V gene is TRBV7-6, the J gene TRBJ1-6; 7 nucleotides line up with TRBD1. The TCR sequence derives from a human donor in a cohort sampled during active COVID-19. The sequencing input was peripheral blood. The DNA of the CDR3 is TGTGCCAGCAGCCGGGACAGAAATAATTCACCCCTCCACTTT. Its translation: CASSRDRNNSPLHF. The whole variable domain, remainder taken from reference TRBV7-6 and TRBJ1-6, is GAGVSQSPRYKVTKRGQDVALRCDPISGHVSLYWYRQALGQGPEFLTYFNYEAQQDKSGLPNDRFSAERPEGSISTLTIQRTEQRDSAMYRCASSRDRNNSPLHFGNGTRLTVT.